This TCR beta chain was captured by sequencing in a study of T cell repertoires in cytomegalovirus infection. Looking at the study overall: Public TCR beta signatures provided an indication of both CMV infection and a matching HLA type. General study findings and limits: HLA-C-restricted, CMV-specific TCR beta clonotypes were dominant ex vivo. Cumulated frequencies of public TCR beta families served to identify carriers of CMV plus the relevant HLA.

Of note for this clonotype: Its antigen is not identified.

TCRdb independently ran MiXCR on the reads; one entry per CDR3 protein. The sample shows about 450,000 distinct CDR3 sequences, approximately 31% of them seen only once. V lost 0 bases and J lost 4, with 16 bases in between. Germline V gene data show CDR1 as SGHDT and CDR2 as YYEEEE. The CDR3 sequence is 16 residues long. The sample consisted of PBMCs. The V gene is TRBV5-6, the J gene TRBJ1-2; D gene uncertain. The receptor was derived from a human donor in good health (CMV status not recorded). Some clones in this sample may be carry-over from other donors' samples. CDR3 sequence (DNA): TGTGCCAGCAGCTTGGCCTTAGAAGAGATCTCCTATGGCTACACCTTC. It specifies CASSLALEEISYGYTF.